This T cell receptor beta chain was retrieved from a study of blood T cell repertoires in COVID-19. In terms of age and location, participants ranged from roughly 18 to 100 years and lived in under 30 US areas. Participants' own reports of clinical history determined their cohort assignment. Donors of Cohort 3 who recovered were those that had two negative PCRs, clearance, or symptom resolution. The protocol was immunoSEQ multiplex PCR, while the TCRdb copy is restricted to in-frame clones and leaves out a portion. The table includes 150,000 to 250,000 clones, about 90% detected once. The receptor was derived from a woman aged 30 to 39 who had recovered from COVID-19. The material sequenced was PBMCs or T cells enriched from blood (not recorded which).

CDR3 bases: TGTGCCAGTAGCATAACAGGGGGAGGGGGCTACACCTTC. Translation: CASSITGGGGYTF. The genes are TRBV19 and TRBJ1-2; TRBD1 matches at 8 bases. After removal of 6 bases from V and 8 bases from J, the junction contained 8 bases not matched to a gene. Germline V gene data show CDR1 as LNHDA and CDR2 as SQIVND (reference sequence). This CDR3 has 13 residues.